The next 21 T cell receptor beta chains were all read from a single sample in a study of long-term antiretroviral therapy in people with HIV. A v3.0 immunoSEQ assay was performed at survey level. Method: immunoSEQ multiplex PCR; TCRdb's copy keeps in-frame clones and lacks some. This table has roughly 34,000 clones, 94% appearing once. The specimen comprised unsorted PBMCs, sampled more than 5 years after starting antiretroviral therapy. Receptor source: a woman aged 45 to 65 with HIV.

This clone was counted a few times. The gene calls are TRBV7-9 and TRBJ1-2, with TRBD1 as a possible D gene (5 bases). V was cut by 5 bases and J by 6 bases, with 10 bases left in between. This CDR3 region has 12 residues. Per the germline V gene, CDR1 is SEHNR and CDR2 is FQNEAQ (reference sequence). The CDR3, as DNA: TGTGCCAGCAGCCCTCCGGGGGATGGCTACACCTTC. It is translated as CASSPPGDGYTF.

The V call is TRBV5-8, the J call TRBJ1-6; TRBD1 might be the D (5 bases). The CDR3 runs 15 residues. The ends were cut back, 3 bases at V and 10 bases at J, with 17 bases in the middle. Germline V gene data show CDR1 as SGHTS and CDR2 as YDEGEE. The CDR3 is CASSSTSGRESPLHF. In DNA, the CDR3 is TGTGCCAGCAGCTCGACTTCAGGGAGAGAGTCACCCCTCCACTTT.

This clone was found once. CDR3 protein: CASNAGLNEQFF. The CDR3 DNA is TGTGCCAGCAACGCGGGGCTCAATGAGCAGTTCTTC. The V and J genes are TRBV2 and TRBJ2-1; D is possibly TRBD2 (6 bases). The V gene lost 7 bases and the J gene lost 6 bases, with 10 bases spanning the gap. Germline V gene data show CDR1 as SNHLY and CDR2 as FYNNEI. This CDR3 region has 12 residues.

This clone was observed a single time. The CDR3 sequence: CASSVLDRGNSPLHF. The CDR3, as DNA: TGTGCCAGCAGCGTGTTGGACAGGGGGAATTCACCCCTCCACTTT. V and J are TRBV9 and TRBJ1-6, with 10 bases lining up with TRBD1. Germline lookup yields CDR1 SGDLS and CDR2 YYNGEE. V shed 2 bases and J 7 bases; nucleotides not matched to a gene: 3. CDR3 length: 15 residues. The complete variable domain, with remaining parts taken from reference TRBV9 and TRBJ1-6, reads DSGVTQTPKHLITATGQRVTLRCSPRSGDLSVYWYQQSLDQGLQFLIQYYNGEERAKGNILERFSAQQFPDLHSELNLSSLELGDSALYFCASSVLDRGNSPLHFGNGTRLTVT.

The chain couples TRBV7-8 to TRBJ1-2; the D is unclear. V was trimmed by 3 bases and J by 2 bases, leaving 4 bases between them. The V gene's germline CDR1 is SGHVS and CDR2 FQNEAQ. This CDR3 region has 12 residues. Here the CDR3 reads CASSFVNYGYTF. CDR3 DNA sequence: TGTGCCAGCAGCTTTGTAAACTATGGCTACACCTTC.

The gene calls are TRBV5-6 and TRBJ2-3; 12 bases map to TRBD2. The ends lost 3 bases at V and 5 bases at J; junction bases unmatched: 16. The CDR3 length is 19 residues. CDR1 and CDR2 (germline): SGHDT, YYEEEE. The CDR3 here is CASSYLGGRLAGEIDTQYF. The CDR3 coding sequence is TGTGCCAGCAGCTACCTGGGGGGGAGACTAGCGGGGGAGATAGATACGCAGTATTTT.

This chain links TRBV6-5 with TRBJ1-2; tentative D call: TRBD1 (6 bases). Trimming removed 3 bases at V and 4 bases at J, with 12 bases between. This CDR3 has 14 residues. CDR1 MNHEY and CDR2 SVGAGI come from the germline V gene. CDR3 nucleotide sequence: TGTGCCAGCAGTTATGGGGGCTCACCCTATGGCTACACCTTC. It is translated as CASSYGGSPYGYTF.

This sequence joins TRBV6-4 and TRBJ1-2, with a weak D call TRBD1 (5 bases). Germline V gene sequence: CDR1 MRHNA, CDR2 SNTAGT. The CDR3 runs to 15 residues. V gave up 7 bases and J gave up 3 bases, with 18 bases separating them. The CDR3 is CASIPDTKVDYGYTF. CDR3 in DNA: TGTGCCAGCATCCCGGACACGAAGGTAGACTATGGCTACACCTTC.

The chain has TRBV9 and TRBJ1-5; D ambiguous. Germline V gives CDR1 SGDLS, CDR2 YYNGEE. The V and J ends lost 4 bases and 0 bases respectively, with 8 bases between them. The CDR3 is 14 amino acids. The CDR3 protein is CASSRFLSNQPQHF. The CDR3, as DNA: TGTGCCAGCAGCCGCTTCCTTAGCAATCAGCCCCAGCATTTT.

The chain uses TRBV15 and TRBJ2-1; possible D gene TRBD1, 7 bases. Between the trimmed V and J ends, which lost 6 bases and 4 bases, there was a span of 13 bases. CDR3 length equals 14 residues. The germline V gene has CDR1 LNHNV and CDR2 YYDKDF (reference sequence). The CDR3 protein is CATRDREVYNEQFF. As DNA, the CDR3 is TGTGCCACCAGAGACAGGGAGGTGTACAATGAGCAGTTCTTC.

This chain joins TRBV6-1 and TRBJ1-6; no clear D. CDR1 MNHNS and CDR2 SASEGT come from the germline V gene. The V end was cut by 7 bases, the J end by 9 bases, with 19 bases between. The CDR3 sequence is 15 residues long. CDR3 amino acids: CASIKPGEVGSPLHF. The CDR3 nucleotides are TGTGCCAGCATAAAACCCGGGGAAGTCGGTTCACCCCTCCACTTT.

The J gene is TRBJ2-7, the V gene TRBV2; D may be TRBD1 or TRBD2 (5 bases each). Germline CDR1 SNHLY, CDR2 FYNNEI. There are 13 residues in the CDR3. V was clipped by 6 bases and J by 3 bases, with 12 bases between them. CDR3 nucleotide sequence: TGTGCCAGCAGCACGGGACGGAACTACGAGCAGTACTTC. Its translation: CASSTGRNYEQYF.

V is TRBV2 and J is TRBJ1-1; D perhaps matches TRBD1 (5 bases). Trimming took off 3 bases at V and 13 bases at J, with 18 bases between the two ends. Germline CDR1 and CDR2: SNHLY and FYNNEI. This CDR3 contains 13 residues. CDR3 sequence reads: CASSDAFRQGGFF. The CDR3 DNA reads as TGTGCCAGCAGTGATGCTTTTCGGCAGGGCGGTTTCTTT.

This chain connects TRBV19 to TRBJ1-2; maybe TRBD1 (5 bases). V lost 4 bases, J lost 3 bases, and 15 bases lay in between. This CDR3 is built from 15 residues. Germline V gene data show CDR1 as LNHDA and CDR2 as SQIVND (reference sequence). The CDR3 loop reads CASSNPRDRDYGYTF. CDR3 DNA: TGTGCCAGTAGTAACCCCAGGGATCGGGACTATGGCTACACCTTC. Supplemented by reference TRBV19 and TRBJ1-2, the full variable domain reads DGGITQSPKYLFRKEGQNVTLSCEQNLNHDAMYWYRQDPGQGLRLIYYSQIVNDFQKGDIAEGYSVSREKKESFPLTVTSAQKNPTAFYLCASSNPRDRDYGYTFGSGTRLTVV.

The chain is built from TRBV5-1 and TRBJ1-2, with D maybe TRBD1 (6 bases). The CDR3 sequence is 14 residues long. The ends were cut back, 4 bases at V and 6 bases at J, with 16 bases in the middle. CDR1 and CDR2 from the germline V gene are SGHRS and YFSETQ. The CDR3 reads CASSPVLGADGYTF. CDR3 nucleotides: TGCGCCAGCAGCCCCGTTCTGGGGGCGGATGGCTACACCTTC.

V and J are TRBV5-1 and TRBJ2-5; D is uncertain. The CDR3 is made up of 12 amino acids. Per the germline V gene, CDR1 is SGHRS and CDR2 is YFSETQ. V was cut by 2 bases and J by 4 bases, with 6 bases left in between. For the CDR3, the DNA is TGCGCCAGCAGCTTTCCTGGAGAGACCCAGTACTTC. This gives the protein CASSFPGETQYF.

The CDR3 DNA is TGTGCCAGCTCACCCGGACAGGGCCACGAGCAGTACTTC. Translation: CASSPGQGHEQYF. The chain recombines TRBV18 with TRBJ2-7; 8 bases fit TRBD1. The CDR3 loop spans 13 amino acids. CDR1 KGHSH and CDR2 LQKENI come from the germline V gene. The ends lost 3 bases at V and 5 bases at J; junction bases unmatched: 3.

The chain couples TRBV6-1 to TRBJ2-5; a weak D match, TRBD2 (6 bases). This CDR3 comprises 16 residues. V was shortened by 0 bases and J by 2 bases, with 13 bases between the two germline ends. From germline, CDR1 is MNHNS and CDR2 SASEGT. CDR3 DNA: TGTGCCAGCAGTGAAGCGATGGGGAGGATTCAAGAGACCCAGTACTTC. Translation: CASSEAMGRIQETQYF.

In this sample, this clone turned up a few times. The chain recombines TRBV9 with TRBJ2-5; the match to TRBD2 covers 7 bases. The CDR3 spans 17 residues. Trimming took 0 bases from V and 0 from J; bases not matched to a gene: 8. The germline gives CDR1 SGDLS, CDR2 YYNGEE. For the CDR3, the DNA is TGTGCCAGCAGCGTAGGTCCCCGGGGGGAGTACCAAGAGACCCAGTACTTC. This gives the protein CASSVGPRGEYQETQYF.

V and J are TRBV5-1 and TRBJ1-5; no definite D call. V shed 0 bases and J shed 4 bases, with 11 bases lying between them. The CDR3 runs 15 residues. Germline loops: CDR1 SGHRS, CDR2 YFSETQ. CDR3 DNA sequence: TGCGCCAGCAGCTTGGAGGGAGTGACGAATCAGCCCCAGCATTTT. This encodes CASSLEGVTNQPQHF.

The V and J genes are TRBV27 and TRBJ2-3, with a tentative D call TRBD1 (6 bases). The CDR3 covers 17 residues. Deletions cut 4 bases from V and 0 bases from J, with 17 bases between. Germline loops: CDR1 MNHEY, CDR2 SMNVEV (reference sequence). The CDR3 DNA sequence: TGTGCCAGCAGTTCTCAAGGACAGAACCCTAGCACAGATACGCAGTATTTT. Protein product: CASSSQGQNPSTDTQYF.